The rows below give T cell receptor beta chains drawn from one sample of a study of cytomegalovirus exposure and HLA in healthy donors. Sequencing was performed with immunoSEQ multiplex PCR; in TCRdb, only in-frame clones are kept and a portion is missing. The sample records about 160,000 clones, 78% being singletons. The sequencing input was PBMCs. The receptors derive from a middle-aged woman in good health and CMV-seropositive. The CDR3 runs from the conserved cysteine through the conserved F or W. D genes are given only for firm matches. Rows may omit the clone size; those that give it use once, few, many or a size class.

j_call: TRBJ1-6
clone_size: .
d_call: TRBD1
v_call: TRBV6-1
cdr3_nt: TGTGCCAGCAGTGGACAGGGGGTATCACCCCTCCACTTT
cdr3_aa: CASSGQGVSPLHF

j_call: TRBJ1-4
clone_size: few
d_call: TRBD1
v_call: TRBV30
cdr3_nt: TGTGCCTGGGCTGGACAGGGTAATGAAAAACTGTTTTTT
cdr3_aa: CAWAGQGNEKLFF

j_call: TRBJ2-2
clone_size: .
d_call: .
v_call: TRBV7-2
cdr3_nt: TGTGCCAGCAGCACGACCTGGAGGGCCGGGGAGCTGTTTTTT
cdr3_aa: CASSTTWRAGELFF

j_call: TRBJ2-2
clone_size: .
d_call: .
v_call: TRBV4-2
cdr3_nt: TGTGCCAGCAGCCAAGATGCTAGCGGGGAGCTGTTTTTT
cdr3_aa: CASSQDASGELFF

j_call: TRBJ1-2
clone_size: .
d_call: .
v_call: TRBV6-1
cdr3_nt: TGTGCCAGCAGTGAATCAGGCACCCACACCTTC
cdr3_aa: CASSESGTHTF

j_call: TRBJ1-2
clone_size: .
d_call: TRBD1
v_call: TRBV6-1
cdr3_nt: TGTGCCATTTTTGAGACAGGGGACTATGGCTACACCTTC
cdr3_aa: CAIFETGDYGYTF

j_call: TRBJ1-2
clone_size: .
d_call: TRBD1
v_call: TRBV29-1
cdr3_nt: TGCAGCGCCACCAGGACAGGGATCGCTAACTATGGCTACACCTTC
cdr3_aa: CSATRTGIANYGYTF

j_call: TRBJ1-5
clone_size: .
d_call: .
v_call: TRBV19
cdr3_nt: TGTGCCAGTAGTATGGTTCCAACAAATCAGCCCCAGCATTTT
cdr3_aa: CASSMVPTNQPQHF

j_call: TRBJ1-6
clone_size: .
d_call: .
v_call: TRBV18
cdr3_nt: TGTGCCAGCTCACCACTTATAGCCACGAATTCACCCCTCCACTTT
cdr3_aa: CASSPLIATNSPLHF

j_call: TRBJ1-5
clone_size: few
d_call: .
v_call: TRBV5-4
cdr3_nt: TGTGCCAGCTCAGTGCCAAATCAGCCCCAGCATTTT
cdr3_aa: CASSVPNQPQHF

j_call: TRBJ1-5
clone_size: .
d_call: .
v_call: TRBV4-2
cdr3_nt: TGTGCCAGCAGCCAAGATCAGGGAATTGGCCCCCAGCATTTT
cdr3_aa: CASSQDQGIGPQHF

j_call: TRBJ1-2
clone_size: .
d_call: .
v_call: TRBV6-5
cdr3_nt: TGTGCCAGCAGTTACGACTCGCTGACGGGCTACACCTTC
cdr3_aa: CASSYDSLTGYTF

j_call: TRBJ2-5
clone_size: .
d_call: .
v_call: TRBV30
cdr3_nt: TGTGCCTGGAACATTTGGGCCTCAGGCGAACCACAAGAGACCCAGTACTTC
cdr3_aa: CAWNIWASGEPQETQYF

j_call: TRBJ2-3
clone_size: .
d_call: .
v_call: TRBV6-1
cdr3_nt: TGTGCCAGCGGCACCGGAGGTGCGCAGTATTTT
cdr3_aa: CASGTGGAQYF

j_call: TRBJ2-5
clone_size: .
d_call: TRBD1
v_call: TRBV7-8
cdr3_nt: TGTGCCAGCAGCTTTGGGACAGGGGGCCTGACCCAGTACTTC
cdr3_aa: CASSFGTGGLTQYF

j_call: TRBJ2-7
clone_size: .
d_call: .
v_call: TRBV7-9
cdr3_nt: TGTGCCAGCAGCAATAGCGGCTACGAGCAGTACTTC
cdr3_aa: CASSNSGYEQYF

j_call: TRBJ1-4
clone_size: few
d_call: TRBD1
v_call: TRBV9
cdr3_nt: TGTGCCAGCAGCCCCAATACAGGGGTGGAAGAAAAACTGTTTTTT
cdr3_aa: CASSPNTGVEEKLFF

j_call: TRBJ2-1
clone_size: .
d_call: TRBD2
v_call: TRBV19
cdr3_nt: TGTGCCAGCTCTAGCGGGGGCTGGAGGGAGCAGTTCTTC
cdr3_aa: CASSSGGWREQFF

j_call: TRBJ2-5
clone_size: .
d_call: .
v_call: TRBV7-6
cdr3_nt: TGTGCCAGCAGCACGAGCCAGGGGTTGGAGACCCAGTACTTC
cdr3_aa: CASSTSQGLETQYF

j_call: TRBJ1-1
clone_size: .
d_call: .
v_call: TRBV7-9
cdr3_nt: TGTTCCAGCAGCCTATACACTGAAGCTTTCTTT
cdr3_aa: CSSSLYTEAFF

j_call: TRBJ2-7
clone_size: .
d_call: .
v_call: TRBV7-6
cdr3_nt: TGTGCCAGCAGCTTGGGCGGGGGCCCGTTCGACGAGCAGTACTTC
cdr3_aa: CASSLGGGPFDEQYF

j_call: TRBJ2-5
clone_size: few
d_call: .
v_call: TRBV9
cdr3_nt: TGTGCCAGCAGCCTAAGCCGGGGAGAGACCCAGTACTTC
cdr3_aa: CASSLSRGETQYF

j_call: TRBJ1-2
clone_size: once
d_call: .
v_call: TRBV7-2
cdr3_nt: TGTGCCAGCAGCTTTGTGGGCCGGGAACATAACTATGGCTACACCTTC
cdr3_aa: CASSFVGREHNYGYTF

j_call: TRBJ2-5
clone_size: once
d_call: TRBD2
v_call: TRBV7-2
cdr3_nt: TGTGCCAGCAGCTTTTACGGGACTAGCATTGAGACCCAGTACTTC
cdr3_aa: CASSFYGTSIETQYF

j_call: TRBJ2-2
clone_size: few
d_call: TRBD2
v_call: TRBV6-6
cdr3_nt: TGTGCCAGCAGCCGGAGCGGGGCCACCGGGGAGCTGTTTTTT
cdr3_aa: CASSRSGATGELFF

j_call: TRBJ1-2
clone_size: few
d_call: .
v_call: TRBV30
cdr3_nt: TGTGCCTGGAGTTGGAGAGGAAGGGGCTACGGCTACACCTTC
cdr3_aa: CAWSWRGRGYGYTF

j_call: TRBJ1-2
clone_size: .
d_call: .
v_call: TRBV30
cdr3_nt: TGTGCCTGGAGTGCCAATCTGGGGGCGAAAGGCTACACCTTC
cdr3_aa: CAWSANLGAKGYTF

j_call: TRBJ1-1
clone_size: few
d_call: .
v_call: TRBV6-1
cdr3_nt: TGTGCCAGCATACCCCCGTTACAGGGCCCTGAAGCTTTCTTT
cdr3_aa: CASIPPLQGPEAFF

j_call: TRBJ1-5
clone_size: .
d_call: .
v_call: TRBV7-2
cdr3_nt: TGTGCCAGCAGCTCGAGCGGGGGGGCACAGCCCCAGCATTTT
cdr3_aa: CASSSSGGAQPQHF

j_call: TRBJ2-1
clone_size: few
d_call: .
v_call: TRBV28
cdr3_nt: TGTGCCAGTTTACCTCACCAAGCGTACAATGAGCAGTTCTTC
cdr3_aa: CASLPHQAYNEQFF

j_call: TRBJ1-1
clone_size: .
d_call: TRBD1
v_call: TRBV6-1
cdr3_nt: TGTGCCAGCTCCAGGGGGCTGGATGACACTGAAGCTTTCTTT
cdr3_aa: CASSRGLDDTEAFF

j_call: TRBJ2-5
clone_size: .
d_call: .
v_call: TRBV11-3
cdr3_nt: TGTGCCAGCAGCTTAGGCCTGGAGGGTGTCCAAGAGACCCAGTACTTC
cdr3_aa: CASSLGLEGVQETQYF

j_call: TRBJ2-7
clone_size: .
d_call: TRBD2
v_call: TRBV19
cdr3_nt: TGTGCCAGTAGCCGACTAAAAGGACGGGGGGGGAGCCCTAGTTTTTACTACGAGCAGTACTTC
cdr3_aa: CASSRLKGRGGSPSFYYEQYF

j_call: TRBJ1-2
clone_size: .
d_call: .
v_call: TRBV19
cdr3_nt: TGTGCCAGTAGTATCTCGTTAAGGGAGGGACTCGGCTACACCTTC
cdr3_aa: CASSISLREGLGYTF

j_call: TRBJ2-7
clone_size: .
d_call: .
v_call: TRBV6-6
cdr3_nt: TGTGCCAGCAGTTTCACCTACGAGCAGTACTTC
cdr3_aa: CASSFTYEQYF

j_call: TRBJ1-1
clone_size: .
d_call: .
v_call: TRBV29-1
cdr3_nt: TGCAGCGTGACGCTCAGGGTGAACACTGAAGCTTTCTTT
cdr3_aa: CSVTLRVNTEAFF

j_call: TRBJ2-1
clone_size: .
d_call: TRBD2
v_call: TRBV4-3
cdr3_nt: TGCGCCAGCAGCCCCAGACTAGCGGGGAACAATGAGCAGTTCTTC
cdr3_aa: CASSPRLAGNNEQFF

j_call: TRBJ1-2
clone_size: few
d_call: TRBD1
v_call: TRBV5-1
cdr3_nt: TGCGCCAGCAGCTCGGGACAGATGAACTATGGCTACACCTTC
cdr3_aa: CASSSGQMNYGYTF

j_call: TRBJ1-3
clone_size: .
d_call: .
v_call: TRBV5-6
cdr3_nt: TGTGCCAGCAGCTTGGACCCTAGGATTGGAAACACCATATATTTT
cdr3_aa: CASSLDPRIGNTIYF

j_call: TRBJ2-6
clone_size: .
d_call: .
v_call: TRBV30
cdr3_nt: TGTGCCTTCCTCTGGGGGCCCAACGTCCTGACTTTC
cdr3_aa: CAFLWGPNVLTF

j_call: TRBJ1-5
clone_size: .
d_call: .
v_call: TRBV18
cdr3_nt: TGTGCCAGCTCAGTAACAGGGTTCAATCAGCCCCAGCATTTT
cdr3_aa: CASSVTGFNQPQHF

j_call: TRBJ1-1
clone_size: .
d_call: TRBD1
v_call: TRBV6-1
cdr3_nt: TGTGCCAGCAGAAACCCAGGACAGGGTCTTGAAGCTTTCTTT
cdr3_aa: CASRNPGQGLEAFF

j_call: TRBJ2-7
clone_size: .
d_call: .
v_call: TRBV7-2
cdr3_nt: TGTGCCAGCAGCTTCCAGTCAGCGGGCGGAAGCTCCTACGAGCAGTACTTC
cdr3_aa: CASSFQSAGGSSYEQYF

j_call: TRBJ2-7
clone_size: .
d_call: TRBD2
v_call: TRBV7-8
cdr3_nt: TGTGCCAGCAGCCTAGGGACTAGCGTTGCCTACGAGCAGTACTTC
cdr3_aa: CASSLGTSVAYEQYF

j_call: TRBJ2-5
clone_size: few
d_call: TRBD2
v_call: TRBV7-2
cdr3_nt: TGTGCCAGCAGCTTGGGGGCTCTAGCGGGGGGTTCTCAAGAGACCCAGTACTTC
cdr3_aa: CASSLGALAGGSQETQYF

j_call: TRBJ1-2
clone_size: .
d_call: .
v_call: TRBV4-2
cdr3_nt: TGTGCCAGCAGCCAAGGGTCTGGTGGCGGCTATGGCTACACCTTC
cdr3_aa: CASSQGSGGGYGYTF

j_call: TRBJ2-7
clone_size: once
d_call: TRBD1
v_call: TRBV27
cdr3_nt: TGTGCCAGCAGTTTGTTCAGGGGGCTTGGGGCCTACGAGCAGTACTTC
cdr3_aa: CASSLFRGLGAYEQYF

j_call: TRBJ1-1
clone_size: .
d_call: TRBD1
v_call: TRBV28
cdr3_nt: TGTGCCAGCAGGGGACAGGGGAGTACTGAAGCTTTCTTT
cdr3_aa: CASRGQGSTEAFF

j_call: TRBJ1-2
clone_size: few
d_call: TRBD1
v_call: TRBV4-3
cdr3_nt: TGCGCCAGCAGCCAATCCGGGACAGGAAGAACCCCATATGGCTACACCTTC
cdr3_aa: CASSQSGTGRTPYGYTF

j_call: TRBJ1-1
clone_size: .
d_call: TRBD1
v_call: TRBV4-1
cdr3_nt: TGCGCCAGCAGCGCATCGCAGGGGGCCGAGAACACTGAAGCTTTCTTT
cdr3_aa: CASSASQGAENTEAFF

j_call: TRBJ1-1
clone_size: .
d_call: .
v_call: TRBV7-2
cdr3_nt: TGTGCCAGCAGCCCAGCGGGGAATGAAGCTTTCTTT
cdr3_aa: CASSPAGNEAFF

j_call: TRBJ1-2
clone_size: .
d_call: .
v_call: TRBV6-5
cdr3_nt: TGTGCCAGCAGTTATGAACTTGGTTCCCTCGATGGCTACACCTTC
cdr3_aa: CASSYELGSLDGYTF

j_call: TRBJ2-7
clone_size: few
d_call: TRBD1
v_call: TRBV11-1
cdr3_nt: TGTGCCAGCAGCTTACAGGGGGTGTCGGACGAGCAGTACTTC
cdr3_aa: CASSLQGVSDEQYF

j_call: TRBJ1-1
clone_size: few
d_call: .
v_call: TRBV7-9
cdr3_nt: TGTTCCAGCAGCACCTCAGGGAATTTCATCACTGAAGCTTTCTTT
cdr3_aa: CSSSTSGNFITEAFF

j_call: TRBJ1-6
clone_size: .
d_call: .
v_call: TRBV2
cdr3_nt: TGTGCCGGAAGAAGGGGAGGGATCAATTCACCCCTCCACTTT
cdr3_aa: CAGRRGGINSPLHF

j_call: TRBJ2-7
clone_size: .
d_call: TRBD1
v_call: TRBV27
cdr3_nt: TGTGCCAGCAACCCGGGACAGAAATTTAGCTCCTACGAGCAGTACTTC
cdr3_aa: CASNPGQKFSSYEQYF

j_call: TRBJ2-2
clone_size: once
d_call: .
v_call: TRBV27
cdr3_nt: TGTGCCAGCAGTTCCACGACAGGGACTCACACCGGGGAGCTGTTTTTT
cdr3_aa: CASSSTTGTHTGELFF